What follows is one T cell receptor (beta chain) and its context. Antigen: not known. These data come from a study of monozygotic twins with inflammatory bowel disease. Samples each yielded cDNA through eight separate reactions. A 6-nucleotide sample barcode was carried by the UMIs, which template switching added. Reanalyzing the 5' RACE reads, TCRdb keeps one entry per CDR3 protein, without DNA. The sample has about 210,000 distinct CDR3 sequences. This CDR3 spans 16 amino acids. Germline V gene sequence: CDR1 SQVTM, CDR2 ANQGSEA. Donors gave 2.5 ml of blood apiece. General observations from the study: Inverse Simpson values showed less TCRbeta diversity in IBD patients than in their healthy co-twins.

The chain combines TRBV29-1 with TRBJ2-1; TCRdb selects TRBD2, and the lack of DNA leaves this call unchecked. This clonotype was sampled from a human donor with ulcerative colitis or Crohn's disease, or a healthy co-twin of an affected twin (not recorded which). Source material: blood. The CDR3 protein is CSVEELSGDAYNEQFF.